The clone carrying this T cell receptor beta chain was seen more than once but under ten times. The source of the sample is a study of blood T cells in healthy people across ages. A sample-barcoded 5' primer and a J-beta primer mix were used in a second PCR of roughly 6 to 11 cycles. TCRdb processed the 5' RACE reads anew with MiXCR; each CDR3 protein has one entry. The sample holds some 560,000 distinct CDR3 sequences, about 26% seen once. The germline gives CDR1 LGHNA, CDR2 YNFKEQ. This CDR3 has 15 amino acids. These data also featured in a second study, about T cells of mothers and their children.

The TCR was taken from a boy aged 2 to 9 in good health. The chain has TRBV4-2 and TRBJ2-7; 8 bases map to TRBD2. TRBJ2-1 matches the DNA end more closely, so the J call is doubtful. What was sequenced was blood. The CDR3 is CASSPGGVRGNEQFF. The CDR3, as DNA: TGTGCCAGCAGTCCGGGGGGGGTTCGGGGTAATGAGCAGTTCTTC.